The T cell receptor beta chain described here comes from a study of early T cells in non-severe SARS-CoV-2 infection. Study details: Investigators sequenced bulk RNA drawn from unsorted whole blood, and chains remained unpaired. Study-wide findings and caveats: In VDJdb matching, anti-spike CD8 responses were favored while private and CD4 specificities went missing.

Unique molecular identifiers (one per individual cDNA molecule) were attached. MiXCR was run by TCRdb on the 5' RACE reads, yielding one entry per CDR3 protein. The sample has about 100,000 distinct CDR3 sequences, around 13% seen once. Per the germline V gene, CDR1 is SGHVS and CDR2 is FNYEAQ. The CDR3 runs 12 residues. Trimming left V 5 bases short and J 5 bases short, with 10 bases between. About this clonotype itself: Its matching antigen is unknown.

The chain combines TRBV7-6 with TRBJ2-7; D gene ambiguous. The sequence derives from an adult who was a healthcare worker with PCR-confirmed SARS-CoV-2 infection or an uninfected control (not recorded which). The sequenced material came from whole blood. This CDR3 is CASSRDGDEQYF. DNA for the CDR3: TGTGCCAGCAGCCGCGATGGGGACGAGCAGTACTTC.